The 5 T cell receptor beta chains presented below share a single source sample, sequenced in a study of sequential checkpoint blockade in melanoma. Treatment defined: randomized to nivolumab then ipilimumab (arm A) or the reverse (arm B). Sequencing used immunoSEQ multiplex PCR; TCRdb keeps in-frame clones, though not all of them. The sample has around 39,000 clones; roughly 86% are singletons. Material: CD8+ T cells sorted from blood (inferred from file names), obtained from a patient given nivolumab and ipilimumab in sequence. These receptors all stem from a human donor with melanoma.

This chain links TRBV12-5 with TRBJ2-1; 8 nucleotides align to TRBD2. Germline loops: CDR1 LGHNT, CDR2 FRNRAP. The CDR3 length is 14 residues. V lost 6 bases, J lost 1 base, and 2 bases stayed unmatched. The CDR3 DNA reads TGTGCTAGTGGGGGCGGGGGGTCCTACAATGAGCAGTTCTTC. It codes for CASGGGGSYNEQFF.

This clone came up a few times. The CDR3 here is CASSPPWDSSTDTQYF. The CDR3 DNA is TGTGCCAGCTCACCCCCATGGGACTCTAGCACAGATACGCAGTATTTT. This chain uses TRBV18 with TRBJ2-3; TRBD2 might be the D (6 bases). The V end was cut by 3 bases, the J end by 0 bases, with 13 bases between. This CDR3 comprises 16 residues. Germline values: CDR1 KGHSH, CDR2 LQKENI.

The rearrangement links TRBV13 to TRBJ2-2, with 9 bases aligning to TRBD2. Germline values: CDR1 PRHDT, CDR2 FYEKMQ (reference sequence). The CDR3 is 14 amino acids. Trimming took 5 bases from V and 7 from J; bases not matched to a gene: 5. CDR3 sequence reads: CASSPGLAIGELFF. The CDR3 DNA reads TGTGCCAGCAGCCCGGGACTAGCTATCGGGGAGCTGTTTTTT.

The chain carries TRBV27 and TRBJ2-7, with 7 bases identical to TRBD1. The trim removed 7 bases at V and 3 bases at J, leaving 9 bases unmatched. CDR1 is MNHEY and CDR2 is SMNVEV in the germline V gene (reference sequence). The CDR3 extends over 14 amino acids. The CDR3 DNA reads as TGTGCCAGCACCCCGACAGGGAACCTCTACGAGCAGTACTTC. This translates into CASTPTGNLYEQYF.

The rearrangement uses TRBV18 and TRBJ1-1, with 11 bases identical to TRBD1. CDR1 and CDR2 from the germline V gene are KGHSH and LQKENI. The CDR3 has 17 amino acids. V shed 3 bases, J shed 1 base, and the junction held 7 bases outside the gene matches. Here the CDR3 reads CASSPRDRGYWNTEAFF. In DNA form, the CDR3 reads TGTGCCAGCTCACCTCGGGACAGGGGGTACTGGAACACTGAAGCTTTCTTT.